This passage covers 8 T cell receptor beta chains from one sample sequenced in a study of blood T cell repertoires in COVID-19. Profiling relied on immunoSEQ multiplex PCR, and the TCRdb table lists in-frame clones only, not all of them. The table records approximately 200,000 clones, 75% to 90% of them present only once. Material for sequencing was peripheral blood. The receptors were sampled from a man aged 25-40 years with acute or convalescent COVID-19.

This clone was counted a single time. The rearrangement joins TRBV28 to TRBJ1-3, with unresolved D. CDR1 is MDHEN, CDR2 SYDVKM, per germline. Trimming took 4 bases from V and 0 from J, leaving 10 bases between them. There are 15 residues in the CDR3. CDR3 DNA sequence: TGTGCCAGCAGTTCCGGTAGCACCTCTGGAAACACCATATATTTT. Amino acids: CASSSGSTSGNTIYF. Supplemented by reference TRBV28 and TRBJ1-3, the full variable domain reads DVKVTQSSRYLVKRTGEKVFLECVQDMDHENMFWYRQDPGLGLRLIYFSYDVKMKEKGDIPEGYSVSREKKERFSLILESASTNQTSMYLCASSSGSTSGNTIYFGEGSWLTVV.

The V call is TRBV5-8, the J call TRBJ1-4; perhaps TRBD1 as D (5 bases). The CDR3 is 13 amino acids. Trimming left V 0 bases short and J 7 bases short, with 7 bases between. From germline, CDR1 is SGHTS and CDR2 YDEGEE. CDR3 protein: CASSLGQSEKLFF. CDR3 nucleotide sequence: TGTGCCAGCAGCTTGGGACAGTCTGAAAAACTGTTTTTT. The whole variable domain, remainder taken from reference TRBV5-8 and TRBJ1-4, is EAGVTQSPTHLIKTRGQQATLRCSPISGHTSVYWYQQALGLGLQFLLWYDEGEERNRGNFPPRFSGRQFPNYSSELNVNALELEDSALYLCASSLGQSEKLFFGSGTQLSVL.

CDR3 sequence (DNA): TGTGCCAGTACCGACGGGACAGACCACTATGGCTACACCTTC. This translates into CASTDGTDHYGYTF. The chain has TRBV19 and TRBJ1-2; TRBD1 aligns across 7 bases. There are 14 residues in the CDR3. Trimming removed 7 bases from V and 3 bases from J; junction bases left unmatched: 8. The germline V gene encodes CDR1 LNHDA and CDR2 SQIVND (reference sequence).

J is TRBJ1-2 and V is TRBV6-1; D is perhaps TRBD1 (5 bases). CDR3 size: 13 residues. Germline V gives CDR1 MNHNS, CDR2 SASEGT. V lost 3 bases, J lost 5 bases, and 10 bases lay in between. The CDR3 bases are TGTGCCAGCAGTGAGGGTAGACAGTATGGCTACACCTTC. Encoded protein: CASSEGRQYGYTF.

J is TRBJ1-2 and V is TRBV7-3, with D maybe TRBD1 (5 bases). The germline CDR1 and CDR2 sequences are SGHTA and FQGTGA. Trimming stripped 2 bases from V and 2 bases from J, with 9 bases between. The CDR3 totals 14 residues. The CDR3 loop is CASSLGQGNYGYTF. The CDR3 coding sequence is TGTGCCAGCAGCTTAGGTCAGGGAAACTATGGCTACACCTTC.

This chain joins TRBV10-2 and TRBJ1-5, with D perhaps TRBD1 (6 bases). Looked up from germline, CDR1 is WSHSY and CDR2 is SAAADI. V lost 2 bases and J 9 bases, leaving 23 bases between the germline ends. CDR3 length equals 17 residues. The CDR3 nucleotides are TGCGCCAGCAGTGAGGAGGGGGGGGGCGAAGCCCTGGGGCCCCAGCATTTT. Translating it yields CASSEEGGGEALGPQHF.

J is TRBJ1-5 and V is TRBV28; D is unclear. Trimming stripped 5 bases from V and 1 base from J, with 15 bases between. CDR1 and CDR2 from the germline V gene are MDHEN and SYDVKM. There are 16 residues in the CDR3. DNA for the CDR3: TGTGCCAGCAGTCCCGGAGGTCCGGTAAGCAATCAGCCCCAGCATTTT. It is translated as CASSPGGPVSNQPQHF.

V gene TRBV5-8 combines with J gene TRBJ2-3; TRBD2 matches 10 bases. V trimming: 7 bases; J trimming: 3 bases; junction bases outside the gene matches: 8. CDR1 and CDR2 (germline): SGHTS, YDEGEE. CDR3 length: 15 residues. The DNA for the CDR3 is TGTGCCAGCGGAGCGGGGGGGCATCTAACAGATACGCAGTATTTT. Residues: CASGAGGHLTDTQYF. Complete variable domain (other parts from reference TRBV5-8 and TRBJ2-3): EAGVTQSPTHLIKTRGQQATLRCSPISGHTSVYWYQQALGLGLQFLLWYDEGEERNRGNFPPRFSGRQFPNYSSELNVNALELEDSALYLCASGAGGHLTDTQYFGPGTRLTVL.